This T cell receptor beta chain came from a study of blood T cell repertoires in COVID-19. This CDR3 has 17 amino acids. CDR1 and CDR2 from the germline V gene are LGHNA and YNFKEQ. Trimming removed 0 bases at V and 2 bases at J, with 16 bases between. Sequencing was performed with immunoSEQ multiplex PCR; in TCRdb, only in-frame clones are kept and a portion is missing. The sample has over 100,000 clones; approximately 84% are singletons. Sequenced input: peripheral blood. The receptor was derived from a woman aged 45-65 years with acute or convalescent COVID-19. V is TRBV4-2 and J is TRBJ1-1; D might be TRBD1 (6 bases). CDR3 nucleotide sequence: TGTGCCAGCAGCCAAGAGACACTTGGGGGCCGAAACACTGAAGCTTTCTTT. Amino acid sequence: CASSQETLGGRNTEAFF.